What follows are 28 T cell receptor beta chains derived from one specimen sequenced in a study of shared clonotypes between healthy human individuals. Assay used: immunoSEQ multiplex PCR; TCRdb lists only in-frame clones, some missing. The sample contains 2 million to 2.5 million clones, 85% to 95% of which appear only once. The sequencing sample was made of naive CD4+ T cells sorted from blood. Subset described: CD45RA+ positively selected. Source of these receptors: a man aged 18 to 29 in good health.

The genes are TRBV7-6 and TRBJ1-4; D may be TRBD1 (5 bases). The V end was cut by 1 base, the J end by 5 bases, with 11 bases between. The germline V gene encodes CDR1 SGHVS and CDR2 FNYEAQ. This CDR3 has 15 amino acids. CDR3 in amino acids: CASSLVAGINEKLFF. The CDR3, as DNA: TGTGCCAGCAGCTTAGTGGCAGGGATCAATGAAAAACTGTTTTTT.

The V call is TRBV2, the J call TRBJ2-3; 10 positions agree with TRBD1. The germline CDR1 and CDR2 sequences are SNHLY and FYNNEI. V gave up 3 bases and J gave up 2 bases; unmatched junction bases: 2. The CDR3 contains 15 residues. The CDR3 loop is CASSDGTGVTDTQYF. CDR3 in DNA: TGTGCCAGCAGTGATGGGACAGGGGTCACAGATACGCAGTATTTT.

This clone was observed a few times. This sequence joins TRBV2 and TRBJ2-7; 10 nucleotides agree with TRBD1. CDR3 length equals 11 residues. Germline CDR1 SNHLY, CDR2 FYNNEI. CDR3 bases: TGTGCCAGCAGTAGACAGGGGGCTCTCCTAGTC. Protein sequence: CASSRQGALLV.

The rearrangement uses TRBV6-6 and TRBJ2-5; 7 bases map to TRBD2. V gave up 7 bases and J gave up 2 bases; unmatched junction bases: 4. The CDR3 length is 13 residues. Germline CDR1 is MNHNY and CDR2 is SVGAGI (reference sequence). The CDR3 here is CASKRGGQETQYF. The CDR3 region has the DNA TGTGCCAGCAAGCGGGGTGGGCAAGAGACCCAGTACTTC.

The rearrangement uses TRBV5-1 and TRBJ1-2, with unresolved D. The germline V gene has CDR1 SGHRS and CDR2 YFSETQ. This CDR3 has 12 amino acids. Trimming shortened V by 0 bases and J by 8 bases, and 8 bases separated the two germline ends. Written as DNA, the CDR3 is TGCGCCAGCAGCTTGGAAGGTCGGGGCTACACCTTC. Residues: CASSLEGRGYTF.

The chain links TRBV2 to TRBJ2-7; D is ambiguous. The CDR3 contains 14 residues. Germline V gene lookup returns CDR1 SNHLY and CDR2 FYNNEI. V was shortened by 5 bases and J by 2 bases, with 13 bases between the two germline ends. The DNA of the CDR3 is TGTGCCAGCAGTACCCGCAGAGATACCTACGAGCAGTACTTC. Protein: CASSTRRDTYEQYF.

The V call is TRBV28, the J call TRBJ1-3, with D hard to call. CDR3 length: 15 residues. CDR1 is MDHEN, CDR2 SYDVKM, per germline. The V end was cut by 3 bases, the J end by 2 bases, with 11 bases between. The CDR3 nucleotides read TGTGCCAGCAGTTTGGTGCTCGGGGCTGGAAACACCATATATTTT. This gives the protein CASSLVLGAGNTIYF.

Comment on this clone: Germline and junction disagree at one end, which may indicate a read error. CDR3 residues: CASSKGQGVSYEQYF. The CDR3, as DNA: TGTGCTAGCAGCAAAGGACAGGGTGTGTCCTACGAGCAGTACTTC. This sequence joins TRBV7-7 and TRBJ2-7; 8 bases match TRBD1. Germline assignment: CDR1 SSHAT and CDR2 FNYEAQ (reference sequence). The CDR3 extends over 15 amino acids.

This chain connects TRBV28 to TRBJ1-2, with 8 nucleotides matching TRBD1. The germline V gene encodes CDR1 MDHEN and CDR2 SYDVKM. V was clipped by 3 bases and J by 5 bases; unmatched bases: 5. This CDR3 comprises 14 residues. Written as DNA, the CDR3 is TGTGCCAGCAGTTTGCCAGGGGGCTGGTATGGCTACACCTTC. It codes for CASSLPGGWYGYTF.

The genes are TRBV28 and TRBJ2-5, with 8 bases identical to TRBD2. The V gene end was trimmed by 6 bases and the J gene end by 2 bases; junction bases not matched to a gene: 8. Germline CDR1 reads MDHEN; CDR2 reads SYDVKM. CDR3 length: 15 amino acids. CDR3 sequence reads: CASSASGGLQETQYF. As DNA, the CDR3 is TGTGCCAGCAGCGCAAGCGGGGGCCTACAAGAGACCCAGTACTTC.

A note on this clone: Distinct nucleotide sequences in the sample also encode this CDR3. V and J are TRBV19 and TRBJ2-7, with 9 bases matching TRBD1. The junction had 4 bases not matched to a gene; V was cut back by 5 bases and J by 5 bases. The CDR3 is 13 amino acids. Looked up from germline, CDR1 is LNHDA and CDR2 is SQIVND (reference sequence). CDR3 nucleotides: TGTGCCAGTAGTGAACAGGGGGCCGACGAGCAGTACTTC. This gives the protein CASSEQGADEQYF.

This chain's CDR3 is CASSFIAGGPYEQYF. CDR3 coding DNA: TGTGCCAGCAGCTTCATAGCGGGAGGTCCCTACGAGCAGTACTTC. The chain uses TRBV7-2 and TRBJ2-7, with TRBD2 matching 10 bases. The junction had 4 bases not matched to a gene; V was cut back by 3 bases and J by 2 bases. The CDR3 covers 15 residues. Germline V gene lookup returns CDR1 SGHTA and CDR2 FQGNSA.

J is TRBJ2-7 and V is TRBV7-8; D call uncertain. Trimming took off 2 bases at V and 4 bases at J, with 6 bases between the two ends. The CDR3 loop spans 12 amino acids. CDR1 SGHVS and CDR2 FQNEAQ come from the germline V gene. The CDR3 loop is CASSLTDYEQYF. In DNA, the CDR3 is TGTGCCAGCAGCTTAACAGATTACGAGCAGTACTTC.

The chain combines TRBV2 with TRBJ1-3, with D unclear. V was cut by 7 bases and J by 3 bases, with 19 bases left in between. CDR1 and CDR2 (germline): SNHLY, FYNNEI. The CDR3 loop spans 16 amino acids. This CDR3 reads CASTPRTSLGGNTIYF. The CDR3 region has the DNA TGTGCCAGCACCCCTCGGACCTCACTTGGTGGAAACACCATATATTTT.

The gene calls are TRBV7-9 and TRBJ1-1; D gene uncertain. The V gene's germline CDR1 is SEHNR and CDR2 FQNEAQ (reference sequence). Trimming pared 8 bases from V and 0 bases from J, leaving 19 bases between. The CDR3 has 16 amino acids. CDR3 protein: CASGLQTVGLNTEAFF. The CDR3 DNA follows: TGTGCCAGCGGTCTACAAACAGTAGGGCTGAACACTGAAGCTTTCTTT.

This chain links TRBV21-1 with TRBJ1-2; no check of the table's D call, TRBD1, against the DNA was made. TRBV21-1 is deemed a pseudogene. This CDR3 comprises 14 residues. CDR3 nucleotide sequence: TGTGCCAGCAGCAAATTGGCAGGGGAAGATGGCTACACCTTC. Translation gives CASSKLAGEDGYTF.

This chain uses TRBV30 with TRBJ2-1, with 15 bases fitting TRBD2. CDR1 and CDR2 (germline): GTSNPN, SVGIG (reference sequence). CDR3 size: 15 residues. With 5 bases clipped from V and 8 bases from J, the junction kept 7 bases outside the gene matches. DNA for the CDR3: TGTGCCTGGGGCCCGGGACTAGCGGGAGGTTATGAGCAGTTCTTC. It codes for CAWGPGLAGGYEQFF.

The chain employs TRBV18 and TRBJ2-7, with no clear D. This CDR3 has 14 amino acids. Germline values: CDR1 KGHSH, CDR2 LQKENI. V was clipped by 3 bases and J by 0 bases, with 9 bases between them. The CDR3 coding sequence is TGTGCCAGCTCACCGGCCCGGAGCTCCTACGAGCAGTACTTC. Translating gives CASSPARSSYEQYF.

V and J are TRBV11-2 and TRBJ1-1; D call uncertain. The length of the CDR3 is 16 residues. V gave up 6 bases and J gave up 3 bases, with 20 bases separating them. CDR1 SGHAT and CDR2 FQNNGV come from the germline V gene. The chain's CDR3 is CASRPSETLEYTEAFF. For the CDR3, the DNA is TGTGCCAGCAGACCCTCAGAGACTTTAGAGTACACTGAAGCTTTCTTT.

The J gene is TRBJ2-3, the V gene TRBV7-2; D uncertain. This CDR3 is built from 15 residues. Per the germline V gene, CDR1 is SGHTA and CDR2 is FQGNSA. The V gene lost 3 bases and the J gene lost 1 base, with 11 bases spanning the gap. The CDR3 is CASSFWQLRTDTQYF. In DNA, the CDR3 is TGTGCCAGCAGCTTCTGGCAACTACGCACAGATACGCAGTATTTT.

The chain employs TRBV18 and TRBJ1-5; the D is unclear. V was shortened by 6 bases and J by 0 bases, with 9 bases between the two germline ends. The CDR3 covers 14 residues. Germline CDR1 KGHSH, CDR2 LQKENI. The chain's CDR3 is CASSGVYSNQPQHF. The CDR3, as DNA: TGTGCCAGCTCGGGCGTTTATAGCAATCAGCCCCAGCATTTT.

The chain has TRBV7-2 and TRBJ2-7; D remains unclear. V lost 2 bases, J lost 0 bases, and 8 bases lay in between. The germline V gene encodes CDR1 SGHTA and CDR2 FQGNSA. CDR3 length equals 14 residues. CDR3 in amino acids: CASSLQDGSYEQYF. DNA for the CDR3: TGTGCCAGCAGCTTACAGGACGGCTCCTACGAGCAGTACTTC. Filled out from reference TRBV7-2 and TRBJ2-7, the complete variable domain reads GAGVSQSPSNKVTEKGKDVELRCDPISGHTALYWYRQSLGQGLEFLIYFQGNSAPDKSGLPSDRFSAERTGGSVSTLTIQRTQQEDSAVYLCASSLQDGSYEQYFGPGTRLTVT.

The rearrangement links TRBV11-2 to TRBJ1-5, with D maybe TRBD1 (5 bases). V lost 5 bases and J lost 1, with 18 bases in between. From germline, CDR1 is SGHAT and CDR2 FQNNGV. The CDR3 consists of 17 residues. The chain's CDR3 is CASSPTAGKVSNQPQHF. In DNA form, the CDR3 reads TGTGCCAGCAGCCCCACGGCAGGGAAGGTGAGCAATCAGCCCCAGCATTTT.

About this clone itself: The sample has other DNA sequences that encode this CDR3 too. CDR3 in DNA: TGTGCCAGCAGTACGACTAGCGGGGGAGAGACCCAGTACTTC. Translation gives CASSTTSGGETQYF. J is TRBJ2-5 and V is TRBV28, with 12 positions matching TRBD2. Germline V gene lookup returns CDR1 MDHEN and CDR2 SYDVKM. The CDR3 is 14 amino acids. J lost 4 bases, V lost 5 bases, and 2 bases had no gene match. The full variable domain, rest sourced from reference TRBV28 and TRBJ2-5, is DVKVTQSSRYLVKRTGEKVFLECVQDMDHENMFWYRQDPGLGLRLIYFSYDVKMKEKGDIPEGYSVSREKKERFSLILESASTNQTSMYLCASSTTSGGETQYFGPGTRLLVL.

The sample holds one count of this clone. The V gene is TRBV2, the J gene TRBJ2-2; no clear D. This CDR3 contains 13 residues. V lost 7 bases and J lost 7, with 13 bases in between. Germline loops: CDR1 SNHLY, CDR2 FYNNEI. As DNA, the CDR3 is TGTGCCAGCATTCCCACCAATAACGGGGAGCTGTTTTTT. Protein: CASIPTNNGELFF. The full variable domain, rest sourced from reference TRBV2 and TRBJ2-2, is EPEVTQTPSHQVTQMGQEVILRCVPISNHLYFYWYRQILGQKVEFLVSFYNNEISEKSEIFDDQFSVERPDGSNFTLKIRSTKLEDSAMYFCASIPTNNGELFFGEGSRLTVL.

There are a few counts of this clone. V and J are TRBV10-3 and TRBJ1-1; D gene ambiguous. V was pared by 4 bases and J by 7 bases, with 10 bases between. CDR1 ENHRY and CDR2 SYGVKD come from the germline V gene. The CDR3 sequence is 12 residues long. Written as DNA, the CDR3 is TGTGCCATCAGTGGGCCAGACCGTGAAGCTTTCTTT. Translating it yields CAISGPDREAFF.

This chain joins TRBV5-4 and TRBJ2-3, with D unclear. Trimming shortened V by 4 bases and J by 5 bases, and 11 bases separated the two germline ends. There are 13 residues in the CDR3. Germline V CDR1 and CDR2: SGHNT, YYREEE (reference sequence). The CDR3 loop reads CASSVPGQDTQYF. CDR3 DNA sequence: TGTGCCAGCAGCGTACCAGGTCAAGATACGCAGTATTTT.

The chain uses TRBV6-5 and TRBJ2-3; D ambiguous. Germline V gene sequence: CDR1 MNHEY, CDR2 SVGAGI. V was cut by 5 bases and J by 4 bases, with 7 bases left in between. The CDR3 length is 12 residues. CDR3 protein: CASSRSADTQYF. CDR3 nucleotide sequence: TGTGCCAGCAGTCGAAGCGCAGATACGCAGTATTTT.